These 8 T cell receptor beta chains originate from one sample sequenced in a study of response to subunit inactivated influenza vaccine. TCRdb passed the RT-PCR reads through MiXCR, listing each CDR3 protein once. This sample has about 520,000 distinct CDR3 sequences, with about 7.2% found just once. Here the sequenced sample was PBMCs from blood, taken about 23 months after vaccination. These receptors were taken from a man in his fifties or sixties who received an inactivated influenza vaccine.

The V and J genes are TRBV19 and TRBJ2-1; 15 bases agree with TRBD2. With V trimmed by 6 bases and J by 3 bases, 3 bases remained unmatched. The CDR3 sequence is 16 residues long. Germline V gene sequence: CDR1 LNHDA, CDR2 SQIVND (reference sequence). The CDR3 DNA reads TGTGCCAGTAGCACGGGACTAGCGGGGGGCTACAATGAGCAGTTCTTC. Its protein is CASSTGLAGGYNEQFF.

The table lists this clonotype with many counts. The chain recombines TRBV19 with TRBJ1-5, with D unclear. Germline CDR1 is LNHDA and CDR2 is SQIVND (reference sequence). V was trimmed by 5 bases and J by 0 bases, leaving 11 bases between them. This CDR3 contains 15 residues. CDR3 DNA sequence: TGTGCCAGTAGTCTGCAACAGAATAGCAATCAGCCCCAGCATTTT. Its translation is CASSLQQNSNQPQHF.

The chain links TRBV28 to TRBJ2-1, with D perhaps TRBD2 (6 bases). CDR1 MDHEN and CDR2 SYDVKM come from the germline V gene. This CDR3 contains 16 residues. With 9 bases removed from V and 4 bases from J, the gap between germline ends came to 22 bases. CDR3: CASKTIRGAAYNEQFF. Written as DNA, the CDR3 is TGTGCCAGTAAAACCATCCGCGGGGCGGCTTACAATGAGCAGTTCTTC.

At least ten counts were recorded for this clonotype. This chain links TRBV29-1 with TRBJ1-2, with TRBD1 identical over 9 bases. Trimming at V came to 6 bases and at J to 4 bases, leaving 9 bases not matched to a gene. From germline, CDR1 is SQVTM and CDR2 ANQGSEA. The CDR3 totals 14 residues. The chain's CDR3 is CSVPRQGGSYGYTF. DNA for the CDR3: TGCAGCGTACCCAGACAGGGGGGTAGCTATGGCTACACCTTC. Supplemented by reference TRBV29-1 and TRBJ1-2, the full variable domain reads SAVISQKPSRDICQRGTSLTIQCQVDSQVTMMFWYRQQPGQSLTLIATANQGSEATYESGFVIDKFPISRPNLTFSTLTVSNMSPEDSSIYLCSVPRQGGSYGYTFGSGTRLTVV.

This clonotype was seen ten or more times. This chain connects TRBV3-1 to TRBJ1-3, with D uncertain. With 0 bases removed from V and 1 base from J, the gap between germline ends came to 7 bases. Germline V CDR1 and CDR2: LGHDT, YNNKEL (reference sequence). This CDR3 contains 15 residues. The CDR3 DNA follows: TGTGCCAGCAGCCAAGACCGGGTATCTGGAAACACCATATATTTT. As protein: CASSQDRVSGNTIYF.

In this sample, this clonotype turned up many times. The chain links TRBV12-3 or TRBV12-4 to TRBJ1-2; D gene unclear. The length of the CDR3 is 15 residues. V was shortened by 5 bases and J by 4 bases, with 17 bases between the two germline ends. In DNA, the CDR3 is TGTGCCAGCAGTGCCGTCAGTGCGGGGAGCTATGGCTACACCTTC. Translating it yields CASSAVSAGSYGYTF.

This clonotype was observed at least ten times. The DNA of the CDR3 is TGTGCCAGCAGCCGGACAAGCACCGGGGAGCTGTTTTTT. Its translation: CASSRTSTGELFF. The chain combines TRBV6-2 or TRBV6-3 with TRBJ2-2; D may be TRBD1 (5 bases). V lost 6 bases, J lost 4 bases, and 9 bases lay in between. From germline, CDR1 is MNHEY and CDR2 SVGEGT. This CDR3 spans 13 amino acids.

This clonotype was seen repeatedly, ten times or more. The chain combines TRBV7-9 with TRBJ2-5; TRBD1 aligns across 7 bases. The CDR3 sequence is 14 residues long. V gave up 5 bases and J gave up 3 bases; unmatched junction bases: 6. Germline CDR1 SEHNR, CDR2 FQNEAQ (reference sequence). CDR3 DNA sequence: TGTGCCAGCAGCACGGGACAGCCAAAAGAGACCCAGTACTTC. This gives the protein CASSTGQPKETQYF.